The T cell receptor (beta chain) described here comes from a study of cytomegalovirus exposure and HLA in healthy donors. Whole-study results and caveats: The likely explanation for a cluster of highly shared sequence variants was sequencing artifact. Another analysis was done later, and it associated 15,000 to 20,000 TCR beta sequences with HLA alleles at 0.05 false discovery rate.

Germline V gene data show CDR1 as MNHEY and CDR2 as SMNVEV (reference sequence). CDR3 length: 13 residues. V gave up 6 bases and J gave up 4 bases, with 11 bases separating them. It was with 60 Vbeta and 13 Jbeta primers that the PCR ran. Clones were read by immunoSEQ multiplex PCR, and TCRdb kept only the in-frame ones, dropping some. The profile shows 55,000 to 80,000 clones, 71% of them singletons. This clone was counted a few times. What it binds is unknown. The TCR originated in a man aged 50-59 years in good health and CMV-seropositive. Sequenced input: PBMCs. The rearrangement joins TRBV27 to TRBJ2-3; possibly TRBD2 for D (5 bases). The CDR3 nucleotides are TGTGCCAGCAGGGACGGGAATTCAGATACGCAGTATTTT. Translation gives CASRDGNSDTQYF.